This T cell receptor (beta chain) emerged from a study of T cell repertoires in cytomegalovirus infection. Study at large: Shared public TCR beta signatures pointed to both CMV infection and a matching HLA type. Findings and limits, study-wide: CMV carriers having the relevant HLA were flagged by cumulative public TCR beta family frequency. HLA-C-restricted CMV-specific TCR beta clonotypes prevailed in the ex vivo response.

Many counts were recorded for this clonotype. Its matching antigen is unknown. TCRdb reanalysed the reads using MiXCR and keeps one entry per CDR3 protein. The data contain 150,000 to 200,000 distinct CDR3 sequences, about 15% of them seen just once; the ten biggest clones take up around 27%. The CDR3 is made up of 11 amino acids. V shed 5 bases and J shed 10 bases, with 6 bases lying between them. The germline V gene encodes CDR1 MDHEN and CDR2 SYDVKM. The source of this sequence is a human donor in good health (CMV status not recorded). Some clones in this sample may be carry-over from other donors' samples. Sequenced material: PBMCs. The V call is TRBV28, the J call TRBJ1-6; tentatively, D is TRBD1 (5 bases). CDR3 coding DNA: TGTGCCAGCAGTGGGGACTCACCCCTCCACTTT. The encoded protein is CASSGDSPLHF.